The 28 T cell receptor beta chains given below trace back to one sample, sequenced in a study of post-analysis software for immune sequencing data. Study results and limitations: There were five TRBV segments more frequent in patients than controls, and TRBV5-6, TRBV5-1 and TRBV20-1 were among them.

Unique-molecular-identifier-tagged TCR beta cDNA libraries were used. Using its own MiXCR run on the PCR reads, TCRdb lists one record per CDR3 protein. The sample holds roughly 430,000 distinct CDR3 sequences, 39% seen once. No cognate antigen is known for these TCRs. The sample comprised blood. The receptors derive from a girl aged 2 to 10 with multiple sclerosis.

This clonotype occurred once. The gene calls are TRBV20-1 and TRBJ2-2; D is unresolved. V was trimmed by 7 bases and J by 8 bases, leaving 14 bases between them. The CDR3 has 12 residues. CDR1 and CDR2 from the germline V gene are DFQATT and SNEGSKA (reference sequence). CDR3 DNA: TGCAGTGGAACGGACGGCCGAGGGGAGCTGTTTTTT. Its protein is CSGTDGRGELFF.

In DNA, the CDR3 is TGTGCCAGCAGTGAGCCTGTACACAATGAGCAGTTCTTC. It encodes CASSEPVHNEQFF. V usage is TRBV25-1 and J usage is TRBJ2-1; D call uncertain. The germline V and J ends were trimmed by 3 bases and 5 bases, with 8 bases remaining between them. This CDR3 spans 13 amino acids. Germline-derived CDR1 and CDR2 are MGHDK and SYGVNS.

This chain joins TRBV7-2 and TRBJ1-6; D is possibly TRBD1 (5 bases). CDR1 and CDR2 from the germline V gene are SGHTA and FQGNSA. The CDR3 has 16 residues. V was cut by 5 bases and J by 18 bases, with 29 bases left in between. CDR3: CASSPRGTAGYLGPHF. The CDR3 DNA reads as TGTGCCAGCAGCCCTAGAGGGACTGCGGGGTATCTTGGCCCCCACTTT.

This clonotype was seen once. CDR3 in DNA: TGTGCCAGCAGTTTACTTTGGGGAGGTAGAGGTACTGAAGCTTTCTTT. This encodes CASSLLWGGRGTEAFF. The chain links TRBV28 to TRBJ1-1; D gene unclear. The germline V and J ends were trimmed by 2 bases and 5 bases, with 18 bases remaining between them. This CDR3 region has 16 residues. Per germline, CDR1 MDHEN and CDR2 SYDVKM. Complete variable domain (other parts from reference TRBV28 and TRBJ1-1): DVKVTQSSRYLVKRTGEKVFLECVQDMDHENMFWYRQDPGLGLRLIYFSYDVKMKEKGDIPEGYSVSREKKERFSLILESASTNQTSMYLCASSLLWGGRGTEAFFGQGTRLTVV.

The J gene is TRBJ1-2, the V gene TRBV27, with a weak D call TRBD1 (6 bases). The CDR3 runs 15 residues. Trimming took off 6 bases at V and 2 bases at J, with 16 bases between the two ends. Germline V gives CDR1 MNHEY, CDR2 SMNVEV (reference sequence). The CDR3 coding sequence is TGTGCCAGCAGCATAGGGGGGGGGCCCAACTATGGCTACACCTTC. Its protein is CASSIGGGPNYGYTF.

The V call is TRBV7-8, the J call TRBJ2-1; the D call may be TRBD1 or TRBD2 (5 bases each). Deletions cut 5 bases from V and 5 bases from J, with 19 bases between. Germline CDR1 is SGHVS and CDR2 is FQNEAQ. This CDR3 comprises 16 residues. The CDR3 DNA follows: TGTGCCAGCAGCCTCCGCGAGATAGGGGACCACAATGAGCAGTTCTTC. It yields the protein CASSLREIGDHNEQFF.

The chain recombines TRBV20-1 with TRBJ2-3; 9 bases are a match to TRBD2. The germline CDR1 and CDR2 sequences are DFQATT and SNEGSKA (reference sequence). J was trimmed by 5 bases and V by 4 bases; bases with no gene match: 13. The CDR3 runs 16 residues. This chain's CDR3 is CSATVMAGGQGDTQYF. The CDR3 DNA reads TGCAGTGCTACCGTCATGGCGGGGGGGCAGGGAGATACGCAGTATTTT.

This clonotype turned up a few times. CDR3 sequence (DNA): TGCAGTGCTCGGAGAAGACTCCAGGTAAACACTGAAGCTTTCTTT. It specifies CSARRRLQVNTEAFF. J is TRBJ1-1 and V is TRBV20-1; D gene uncertain. Looked up from germline, CDR1 is DFQATT and CDR2 is SNEGSKA (reference sequence). The V end lost 5 bases, the J end lost 2 bases, and 18 bases lay between the germline ends. The CDR3 runs to 15 residues.

The chain combines TRBV28 with TRBJ2-7; 8 positions agree with TRBD2. Germline CDR1 is MDHEN and CDR2 is SYDVKM. The CDR3 loop spans 14 amino acids. J was trimmed by 5 bases and V by 5 bases; bases with no gene match: 8. The DNA of the CDR3 is TGTGCCAGCAGTCTCCTGGAAGCGGGAGACGAGCAGTACTTC. It specifies CASSLLEAGDEQYF.

In its sample, this clonotype was seen a few times. This sequence joins TRBV20-1 and TRBJ1-2, with TRBD1 as a possible D gene (6 bases). Germline V gene sequence: CDR1 DFQATT, CDR2 SNEGSKA (reference sequence). CDR3 length: 16 residues. Trimming cost V 1 base and J 4 bases, with 19 bases left between them. The CDR3, as DNA: TGCAGTGCTAGAGGCCCCGGTGGGGGGCGGACCTATGGCTACACCTTC. Amino acid sequence: CSARGPGGGRTYGYTF.

This clonotype was observed a few times. The chain recombines TRBV7-2 with TRBJ1-6; D possibly corresponds to TRBD1 (5 bases). Between the trimmed V and J ends, which lost 5 bases and 7 bases, there was a span of 18 bases. Germline CDR1 and CDR2: SGHTA and FQGNSA. CDR3 length: 16 amino acids. The DNA of the CDR3 is TGTGCCAGCAGCCCCCCCCGGGGACGGCGAAATTCACCCCTCCACTTT. Translation: CASSPPRGRRNSPLHF.

The chain employs TRBV10-3 and TRBJ1-5; 7 positions match TRBD1. This CDR3 has 16 amino acids. V shed 0 bases and J 3 bases; nucleotides not matched to a gene: 5. Germline values: CDR1 ENHRY, CDR2 SYGVKD. CDR3 sequence (DNA): TGTGCCATCAGTGAGTCGCAGGGGGGAGCCAATCAGCCCCAGCATTTT. Amino acid sequence: CAISESQGGANQPQHF.

The CDR3 protein is CSTTSTDTQYF. The DNA for the CDR3 is TGCAGTACCACTAGCACAGATACGCAGTATTTT. The rearrangement uses TRBV20-1 and TRBJ2-3; D is unclear. V was cut by 8 bases and J by 0 bases, with 6 bases left in between. The CDR3 has 11 amino acids. Germline loops: CDR1 DFQATT, CDR2 SNEGSKA (reference sequence).

This clonotype has just a few counts. The chain couples TRBV27 to TRBJ1-5, with D uncertain. CDR1 is MNHEY and CDR2 is SMNVEV in the germline V gene (reference sequence). This CDR3 spans 11 amino acids. Trimming shortened V by 8 bases and J by 5 bases, and 7 bases separated the two germline ends. CDR3 nucleotides: TGTGCCAGCCCTACCCATCAGCCCCAGCATTTT. Its translation: CASPTHQPQHF.

This clonotype occurred a few times. This chain connects TRBV6-1 to TRBJ2-3, with D maybe TRBD2 (5 bases). The germline V gene has CDR1 MNHNS and CDR2 SASEGT. This CDR3 is 15 amino acids long. V lost 2 bases, J lost 4 bases, and 13 bases lay in between. DNA for the CDR3: TGTGCCAGCAGTGAACTTTCGCTAGCCCCAGATACGCAGTATTTT. Protein product: CASSELSLAPDTQYF.

This clonotype was detected a few times. This chain connects TRBV5-8 to TRBJ1-1, with 8 positions matching TRBD1. This CDR3 region has 15 residues. Germline CDR1 is SGHTS and CDR2 is YDEGEE. The junction had 2 bases not matched to a gene; V was cut back by 1 base and J by 0 bases. The CDR3, as DNA: TGTGCCAGCAGCTTGACAGGGGGTTTGAACACTGAAGCTTTCTTT. Its translation is CASSLTGGLNTEAFF.

This chain joins TRBV12-3 or TRBV12-4 and TRBJ2-6; 7 bases line up with TRBD1. This CDR3 spans 18 amino acids. V was pared by 3 bases and J by 0 bases, with 8 bases of the junction left unmatched. The CDR3 loop is CASSFRDRIYSGANVLTF. The DNA of the CDR3 is TGTGCCAGCAGTTTCAGGGACAGAATTTACTCTGGGGCCAACGTCCTGACTTTC.

This clonotype has a handful of counts. The V gene is TRBV20-1, the J gene TRBJ2-7, with D perhaps being TRBD1 or TRBD2 (5 bases each). Germline values: CDR1 DFQATT, CDR2 SNEGSKA (reference sequence). V lost 6 bases and J lost 0, with 15 bases in between. CDR3 length equals 14 residues. CDR3 sequence: CSARRGASSYEQYF. For the CDR3, the DNA is TGCAGTGCACGTCGGGGCGCCTCCTCCTACGAGCAGTACTTC.

The CDR3 sequence: CSARGSSGGGYTF. CDR3 nucleotides: TGCAGTGCTAGAGGTTCGTCAGGGGGTGGCTACACCTTC. The chain couples TRBV20-1 to TRBJ1-2; 7 positions agree with TRBD1. V shed 1 base, J shed 7 bases, and the junction held 6 bases outside the gene matches. The CDR3 has 13 residues. From germline, CDR1 is DFQATT and CDR2 SNEGSKA (reference sequence).

This clonotype was counted a few times. The chain uses TRBV20-1 and TRBJ1-4; 8 nucleotides match TRBD1. The CDR3 covers 14 residues. Trimming at V came to 5 bases and at J to 2 bases, leaving 4 bases not matched to a gene. From germline, CDR1 is DFQATT and CDR2 SNEGSKA (reference sequence). CDR3 coding DNA: TGCAGTGCTCGCCGACAGGGGACTAATGAAAAACTGTTTTTT. This sequence encodes CSARRQGTNEKLFF.

The rearrangement joins TRBV5-1 to TRBJ2-7; D unresolved. Germline CDR1 reads SGHRS; CDR2 reads YFSETQ. This CDR3 comprises 14 residues. Trimming took off 0 bases at V and 3 bases at J, with 10 bases between the two ends. CDR3 sequence reads: CASSLGTGYYEQYF. The CDR3 DNA reads as TGCGCCAGCAGCTTGGGGACGGGTTACTACGAGCAGTACTTC.

The chain joins TRBV15 to TRBJ2-7; no clear D. Germline CDR1 and CDR2: LNHNV and YYDKDF (reference sequence). V lost 3 bases and J lost 2, with 11 bases in between. There are 14 residues in the CDR3. DNA of the CDR3: TGTGCCACCAGCAGCGACTTAGACCCCTACGAGCAGTACTTC. As protein: CATSSDLDPYEQYF.

This clonotype was counted a few times. This chain joins TRBV7-9 and TRBJ2-3; TRBD2 agrees at 11 bases. This CDR3 region has 15 residues. The germline V gene encodes CDR1 SEHNR and CDR2 FQNEAQ (reference sequence). V gave up 4 bases and J gave up 8 bases; unmatched junction bases: 8. In DNA form, the CDR3 reads TGTGCCAGCAGCTCGAGGACTAGCGGGTATGGTACGCAGTATTTT. Its translation is CASSSRTSGYGTQYF.

CDR3 DNA: TGTGCCAGCTCCTATCTGACAGATACGCAGTATTTT. Protein: CASSYLTDTQYF. The chain combines TRBV28 with TRBJ2-3, with D unresolved. This CDR3 comprises 12 residues. The V gene's germline CDR1 is MDHEN and CDR2 SYDVKM. V was pared by 8 bases and J by 3 bases, with 9 bases between.

This chain links TRBV7-2 with TRBJ2-7, with 7 positions matching TRBD2. This CDR3 spans 16 amino acids. V shed 6 bases, J shed 0 bases, and the junction held 11 bases outside the gene matches. CDR1 is SGHTA, CDR2 FQGNSA, per germline. CDR3 nucleotides: TGTGCCAGCAGATTTTCTAGCGGAGGGAGCTCCTACGAGCAGTACTTC. The encoded protein is CASRFSSGGSSYEQYF.

V and J are TRBV6-2 or TRBV6-3 and TRBJ2-1; D may be TRBD2 (6 bases). V lost 5 bases to trimming and J lost 9 bases, with 20 bases between them. The CDR3 consists of 15 residues. Germline CDR1 is MNHEY and CDR2 is SVGEGT. The CDR3 DNA follows: TGTGCCAGCAGTCGGGGACCAGCGGGTACGAGTGAGCAGTTCTTC. Encoded protein: CASSRGPAGTSEQFF.

In the case of this clonotype: A read error may account for a junction end that differs from germline. The rearrangement links TRBV7-7 to TRBJ2-4; the D gene is possibly TRBD2 (6 bases). CDR3 length: 16 amino acids. The germline V gene encodes CDR1 SSHAT and CDR2 FNYEAQ (reference sequence). The CDR3 nucleotides read TGTGCTAGCAGGCACCGACTAGATGTAGCCAAAAACATTCAGTACTTC. It encodes CASRHRLDVAKNIQYF.

This clonotype has more than one count but fewer than ten. The chain couples TRBV5-1 to TRBJ2-7; 9 nucleotides align to TRBD1. CDR1 and CDR2 (germline): SGHRS, YFSETQ. Losses at the gene ends were 4 bases for V and 5 bases for J; bases not matched to a gene: 7. The CDR3 has 14 residues. DNA of the CDR3: TGCGCCAGCAGCGAGCAGGGACAGGGCGACGAGCAGTACTTC. The encoded protein is CASSEQGQGDEQYF.